The clone carrying this T cell receptor (beta chain) was counted only a few times. The antigen is not known. Previously described methods with listed TCR primers produced the bulk TCR libraries. One entry per CDR3 protein, called by TCRdb with MiXCR from the PCR reads. The table shows about 640,000 distinct CDR3 sequences, with less than 20% occurring only once. This sample is drawn from a study of molecular identifiers for immune sequencing clone quantification. Study in general: Replicates split RNA from around 20,000 or 100,000 naive CD8 cells five ways, and the researchers sequenced four portions.

Sorting isolated naive CD8 T cells as CD8+CD4-CCR7+CD45RA+ events. Study findings and constraints: The study found clones above 20 RNA copies held over 99% of effector molecules and under 1% in naive cells.

CDR3 size: 11 residues. CDR1 is MNHNS and CDR2 is SASEGT in the germline V gene. V was cut by 6 bases and J by 7 bases, with 10 bases left in between. This sequence was found in a human donor in good health. Some libraries in this study had Jurkat cell RNA spiked in. This chain links TRBV6-1 with TRBJ2-7; D is uncertain. Source material: naive CD8+ T cells from blood, with Jurkat cell RNA spiked in. Stated subset: FACS-sorted CD8+CD4-CCR7+CD45RA+ naive T cells. The CDR3 DNA reads as TGTGCCAGCAGCCCCCCGACAGAGCAGTACTTC. Translating gives CASSPPTEQYF.